This T cell receptor (beta chain) derives from a study of blood T cell repertoires in COVID-19. On the study more broadly: COVID-19 samples collected from the United States, Italy and Spain covered acute and convalescent phases. PBMCs, B-cell-depleted T cells, or T cells were the source of the cDNA or gDNA that made up the material.

This CDR3 is 13 amino acids long. Germline V gene sequence: CDR1 PRHDT, CDR2 FYEKMQ (reference sequence). V was clipped by 5 bases and J by 1 base, with 8 bases between them. In the original analysis: Quantification of nucleated cells was approximated via reference gene primer amplification. The table came from immunoSEQ multiplex PCR; TCRdb's copy has only in-frame clones and leaves some out. For V, J and clone size, that table is used; D and trimming come from the DNA. The sample lists tens of thousands of clones; about 88% were seen once. This TCR was recovered from a woman aged 45-65 years with active COVID-19. The chain is built from TRBV13 and TRBJ2-5; D possibly corresponds to TRBD2 (5 bases). The sample consisted of peripheral blood. CDR3 coding DNA: TGTGCCAGCAGCATTACTAGCCAAGAGACCCAGTACTTC. It translates to CASSITSQETQYF.